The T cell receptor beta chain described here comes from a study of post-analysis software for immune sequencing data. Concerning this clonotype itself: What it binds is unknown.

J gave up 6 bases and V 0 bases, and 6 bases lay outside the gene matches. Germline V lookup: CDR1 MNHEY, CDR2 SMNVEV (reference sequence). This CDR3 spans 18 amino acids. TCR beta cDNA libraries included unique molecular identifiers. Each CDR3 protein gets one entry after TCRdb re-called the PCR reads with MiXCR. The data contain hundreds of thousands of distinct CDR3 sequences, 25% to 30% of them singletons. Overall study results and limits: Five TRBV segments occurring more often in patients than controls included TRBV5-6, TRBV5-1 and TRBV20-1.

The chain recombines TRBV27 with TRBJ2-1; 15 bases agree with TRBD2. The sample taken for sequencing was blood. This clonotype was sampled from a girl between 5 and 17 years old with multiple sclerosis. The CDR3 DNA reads TGTGCCAGCAGTTTATCTGGGACTAGCGGGAGGTTTGGCAATGAGCAGTTCTTC. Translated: CASSLSGTSGRFGNEQFF.